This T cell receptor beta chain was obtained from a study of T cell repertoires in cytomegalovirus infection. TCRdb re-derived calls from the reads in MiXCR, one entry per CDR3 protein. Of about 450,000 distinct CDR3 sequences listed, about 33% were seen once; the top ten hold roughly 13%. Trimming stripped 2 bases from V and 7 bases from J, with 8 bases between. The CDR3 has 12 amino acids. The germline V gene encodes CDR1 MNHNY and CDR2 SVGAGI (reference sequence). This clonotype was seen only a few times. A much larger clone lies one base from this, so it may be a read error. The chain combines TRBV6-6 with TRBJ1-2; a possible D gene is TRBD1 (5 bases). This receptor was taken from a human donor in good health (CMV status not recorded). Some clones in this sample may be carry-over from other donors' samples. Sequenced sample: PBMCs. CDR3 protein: CASSYEGFGYTF. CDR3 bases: TGTGCCAGCAGTTACGAGGGGTTTGGCTACACCTTC.